Listed here is a single TCR beta chain. The sample comes from a study of blood T cell repertoires in COVID-19. Study background: Italy, Spain and the United States were the sources of the convalescent and acute COVID-19 samples. The cDNA or gDNA used as material had been derived from T cells, B-cell-depleted T cells, or PBMCs.

One Seattle source followed patients from active infection through their disease course. Authors' data handling: The authors estimated nucleated cell counts from reference gene primer amplification. TCRdb's table, derived via immunoSEQ multiplex PCR, lists solely in-frame clones and lacks some. From that table come the V and J calls and clone size; the DNA was used to work out D and trimming. The sample consists of 150,000 to 200,000 clones, about 93% of them appearing once. Sequencing was done on a sample of peripheral blood. The sequence came from a man younger than 45 with COVID-19, enrolled during active disease.

Here the CDR3 reads CASSLARGRGGTEQYF. CDR3 DNA sequence: TGCGCCAGCAGCTTGGCCCGCGGCAGGGGAGGGACTGAGCAGTACTTC. The chain carries TRBV5-1 and TRBJ2-7; D might be TRBD2 (7 bases). Germline V lookup: CDR1 SGHRS, CDR2 YFSETQ. Trimming shortened V by 0 bases and J by 7 bases, and 20 bases separated the two germline ends. The CDR3 is 16 amino acids. The full variable domain, completed using reference TRBV5-1 and TRBJ2-7, is KAGVTQTPRYLIKTRGQQVTLSCSPISGHRSVSWYQQTPGQGLQFLFEYFSETQRNKGNFPGRFSGRQFSNSRSEMNVSTLELGDSALYLCASSLARGRGGTEQYFGPGTRLTVT.